A single T cell receptor (beta chain) is shown here with its context. Some clones are missing from TCRdb's copy, which holds only in-frame ones; the method was immunoSEQ multiplex PCR. The sample carries 150,000 to 200,000 clones, about four fifths recorded once. The CDR3 has 13 residues. Trimming pared 10 bases from V and 1 base from J, leaving 13 bases between. CDR1 and CDR2 (germline): SEHNR, FQNEAQ (reference sequence). This record belongs to a study of blood T cell repertoires in COVID-19. The sample taken for sequencing was peripheral blood. The V gene is TRBV7-9, the J gene TRBJ1-2; no clear D gene. The TCR comes from a woman older than 75 with acute or convalescent COVID-19. CDR3 sequence reads: CATSPGSNYGYTF. The CDR3 DNA follows: TGTGCCACCTCTCCCGGGAGTAACTATGGCTACACCTTC.